Each of the 18 T cell receptor beta chains below was sequenced from the same sample in a study of OX40 agonist ivuxolimab in advanced cancers. Some clones are missing from TCRdb's copy, which holds only in-frame ones; the method was immunoSEQ multiplex PCR. The sample includes tens of thousands of clones, 80% to 85% of them seen just once. This sample comprised CD4+ or CD8+ T cells sorted from blood, obtained in a trial of the OX40 agonist ivuxolimab. All receptors come from an adult with an advanced solid tumor such as melanoma, head and neck, liver or kidney cancer.

This clone has just a few counts. In DNA, the CDR3 is TGTGCCAGCAGTCCTCTACACGGGGACACTGAAGCTTTCTTT. It yields the protein CASSPLHGDTEAFF. The chain carries TRBV6-1 and TRBJ1-1, with unresolved D. CDR1 MNHNS and CDR2 SASEGT come from the germline V gene. Trimming pared 5 bases from V and 3 bases from J, leaving 13 bases between. The length of the CDR3 is 14 residues.

The rearrangement joins TRBV4-1 to TRBJ2-3, with D possibly being TRBD2 (7 bases). Trimming removed 4 bases at V and 3 bases at J, with 20 bases between. CDR3 length equals 17 residues. The V gene's germline CDR1 is MGHRA and CDR2 YSYEKL. The CDR3 coding sequence is TGCGCCAGCAGCCCCGAAGATGGGGGGGCCGTGACAGATACGCAGTATTTT. This codes for CASSPEDGGAVTDTQYF.

The chain uses TRBV4-1 and TRBJ2-5; maybe TRBD1 (7 bases). V was shortened by 0 bases and J by 2 bases, with 13 bases between the two germline ends. Germline lookup yields CDR1 MGHRA and CDR2 YSYEKL. This CDR3 has 16 amino acids. This chain's CDR3 is CASSQDRGTAQETQYF. The CDR3 coding sequence is TGCGCCAGCAGCCAAGACCGGGGGACAGCTCAAGAGACCCAGTACTTC.

The chain uses TRBV30 and TRBJ1-5; TRBD1 agrees at 10 bases. The CDR3 spans 16 residues. CDR1 is GTSNPN and CDR2 is SVGIG in the germline V gene (reference sequence). J gave up 1 base and V 3 bases, and 6 bases lay outside the gene matches. CDR3 protein: CAWSPGQGISNQPQHF. In DNA, the CDR3 is TGTGCCTGGAGCCCGGGACAGGGGATAAGCAATCAGCCCCAGCATTTT. Filled out from reference TRBV30 and TRBJ1-5, the complete variable domain reads SQTIHQWPATLVQPVGSPLSLECTVEGTSNPNLYWYRQAAGRGLQLLFYSVGIGQISSEVPQNLSASRPQDRQFILSSKKLLLSDSGFYLCAWSPGQGISNQPQHFGDGTRLSIL.

J is TRBJ2-3 and V is TRBV6-5, with 7 bases identical to TRBD2. Losses at the gene ends were 2 bases for V and 11 bases for J; bases not matched to a gene: 10. This CDR3 region has 14 residues. The germline CDR1 and CDR2 sequences are MNHEY and SVGAGI. The CDR3 reads CASSYGGGLGEQYF. The CDR3 DNA is TGTGCCAGCAGTTACGGCGGGGGTCTTGGCGAGCAGTATTTT.

The rearrangement joins TRBV11-2 to TRBJ1-1, with TRBD1 matching 8 bases. The CDR3 length is 15 residues. The junction had 9 bases not matched to a gene; V was cut back by 8 bases and J by 1 base. Germline CDR1 and CDR2: SGHAT and FQNNGV. In DNA, the CDR3 is TGTGCCAGCCGACAGGGGCTCGGGTGGAACACTGAAGCTTTCTTT. The encoded protein is CASRQGLGWNTEAFF.

The V call is TRBV6-5, the J call TRBJ1-1; no clear D. The CDR3 is 16 amino acids. V lost 4 bases and J lost 1, with 16 bases in between. CDR1 and CDR2 from the germline V gene are MNHEY and SVGAGI. CDR3 protein: CASSSGSQTGNTEAFF. DNA of the CDR3: TGTGCCAGCAGTTCCGGAAGCCAGACGGGGAACACTGAAGCTTTCTTT.

This chain joins TRBV7-2 and TRBJ2-5; D not certain. Matching the DNA end better, TRBJ2-7 makes the J call doubtful. The germline gives CDR1 SGHTA, CDR2 FQGNSA. The CDR3 length is 12 residues. CDR3: CASSPLFHEQYF. The CDR3 DNA reads TGTGCCAGCAGCCCACTCTTCCACGAGCAGTACTTC.

The sample holds one count of this clone. V gene TRBV18 combines with J gene TRBJ1-1, with D maybe TRBD1 (6 bases). From germline, CDR1 is KGHSH and CDR2 LQKENI. Between the trimmed V and J ends, which lost 2 bases and 0 bases, there was a span of 10 bases. The CDR3 sequence is 15 residues long. The CDR3 nucleotides are TGTGCCAGCTCACCAACAGGGATATTGAACACTGAAGCTTTCTTT. It encodes CASSPTGILNTEAFF.

The chain uses TRBV6-1 and TRBJ2-7; a weak D match, TRBD1 (7 bases). CDR3 length equals 14 residues. Trimming took off 8 bases at V and 4 bases at J, with 18 bases between the two ends. CDR1 is MNHNS, CDR2 SASEGT, per germline. CDR3: CASVRGAGGYEQYF. In DNA form, the CDR3 reads TGTGCCAGCGTGAGGGGGGCAGGGGGGTACGAGCAGTACTTC.

The V gene is TRBV11-3, the J gene TRBJ2-5; a possible D gene is TRBD2 (6 bases). There are 15 residues in the CDR3. Trimming cost V 1 base and J 5 bases, with 14 bases left between them. Germline CDR1 reads SGHNT; CDR2 reads YENEEA. The CDR3 spells CASSLGGTPSETQYF. CDR3 nucleotide sequence: TGTGCCAGCAGCTTAGGAGGGACTCCGAGCGAGACCCAGTACTTC.

The V and J genes are TRBV10-2 and TRBJ2-7; 8 bases fit TRBD1. Germline lookup yields CDR1 WSHSY and CDR2 SAAADI. The ends lost 3 bases at V and 0 bases at J; junction bases unmatched: 7. The CDR3 length is 16 residues. CDR3 sequence: CASSDKGQAFSYEQYF. The DNA of the CDR3 is TGCGCCAGCAGTGATAAGGGACAGGCCTTCTCCTACGAGCAGTACTTC.

This clone showed up just once. The chain carries TRBV7-2 and TRBJ2-1; D remains unclear. This CDR3 spans 16 amino acids. Germline V gives CDR1 SGHTA, CDR2 FQGNSA. V was shortened by 3 bases and J by 0 bases, with 12 bases between the two germline ends. DNA of the CDR3: TGTGCCAGCAGCTTTAGTTGGAGAAGCTCCTACAATGAGCAGTTCTTC. Translating gives CASSFSWRSSYNEQFF.

J is TRBJ1-1 and V is TRBV30; D unclear. The CDR3 runs to 13 residues. CDR1 is GTSNPN and CDR2 is SVGIG in the germline V gene (reference sequence). V was clipped by 0 bases and J by 5 bases, with 10 bases between them. CDR3 residues: CAWSVERETEAFF. CDR3 DNA sequence: TGTGCCTGGAGTGTGGAAAGGGAGACTGAAGCTTTCTTT.

Comments on this clone: Other DNA sequences in this specimen translate into the identical CDR3. The rearrangement links TRBV5-1 to TRBJ2-7; D is perhaps TRBD1 (6 bases). V was shortened by 3 bases and J by 0 bases, with 10 bases between the two germline ends. The V gene's germline CDR1 is SGHRS and CDR2 YFSETQ. The CDR3 has 14 residues. CDR3 sequence: CASSSARGSYEQYF. The CDR3 DNA sequence: TGCGCCAGCAGCTCAGCCAGGGGCTCCTACGAGCAGTACTTC.

The chain's CDR3 is CASSLMGSTGTDTQYF. The CDR3 DNA is TGTGCCAGCAGCTTAATGGGATCGACAGGGACAGATACGCAGTATTTT. The genes are TRBV7-3 and TRBJ2-3; 7 positions agree with TRBD1. Germline V gene data show CDR1 as SGHTA and CDR2 as FQGTGA. V lost 1 base and J lost 3; bases outside the gene matches: 7. This CDR3 has 16 amino acids.

This clone has a handful of counts. The rearrangement uses TRBV18 and TRBJ1-3; the D is unclear. Germline CDR1 is KGHSH and CDR2 is LQKENI. The length of the CDR3 is 14 residues. Trimming cost V 4 bases and J 1 base, with 8 bases left between them. CDR3 loop: CASSRGDSGNTIYF. The DNA for the CDR3 is TGTGCCAGCTCACGGGGTGATTCTGGAAACACCATATATTTT.

This sequence joins TRBV9 and TRBJ2-5; D may be TRBD1 or TRBD2 (6 bases each). The CDR3 covers 15 residues. The germline V gene encodes CDR1 SGDLS and CDR2 YYNGEE. V was clipped by 0 bases and J by 5 bases, with 14 bases between them. The CDR3 coding sequence is TGTGCCAGCAGCGTAGCTACGGGGGCAGGGGAGACCCAGTACTTC. Its protein product is CASSVATGAGETQYF.